This T cell receptor beta chain is drawn from a study of blood T cell repertoires in COVID-19. Whole-study context: Samples of COVID-19 (acute and convalescent) were obtained from the United States, Italy and Spain. Sources were T cells, B-cell-depleted T cells, or PBMCs; the material itself was cDNA or gDNA.

In the original workflow: Using reference gene primer amplification, nucleated cell counts were estimated. Method: immunoSEQ multiplex PCR; TCRdb's copy keeps in-frame clones and lacks some. V and J calls and clone size come straight from that table; D and trimming were deduced from the DNA. The table lists roughly 200,000 clones, roughly four fifths of them singletons. V lost 5 bases, J lost 8 bases, and 21 bases lay in between. CDR1 and CDR2 from the germline V gene are MNHEY and SVGAGI. The CDR3 is 15 amino acids. Sequenced: peripheral blood. This clonotype was obtained from a woman aged 80 or older with COVID-19, enrolled during active disease. The chain is built from TRBV6-5 and TRBJ1-2; D is undetermined. The CDR3, as DNA: TGTGCCAGCAGTAACCCCCCGGCGGCGGTTGGGGGCTACACCTTC. Protein: CASSNPPAAVGGYTF.